This T cell receptor (beta chain) was identified in a study of T cell responses to AZD1222 COVID-19 vaccine (TCRdb year 2021). Context from the whole study: TCR sequencing covered over 230 trial participants: 200 to 220 given two doses of AZD1222 and around 26 given two doses of MenACWY control vaccine. Trial participants were enrolled into age subgroups of 18-55, 56-69 and 70-plus years, which contained around 140, 26 and 57 TCR-sequenced participants, respectively. On the study overall, not on this receptor specifically: A significant rise in spike-specific TCR breadth and depth was observed after two AZD1222 doses relative to day 0 and relative to MenACWY recipients. Conclusions about previously exposed vaccinees are limited, since just five or six AZD1222 recipients were seropositive for SARS-CoV-2 at baseline. Participants were mostly white British and included more females than males, and it was suggested by the authors that clonal diversity may have been underestimated. The whole spike protein was spanned by vaccine-associated CD4 TCRs, and dominant responses were seen in regions 160-218 and 743-854. In the small 56-69-year group, the increase in depth fell short of significance, most likely because of low power. Because no day 14 peak-response samples were available, the repertoires could be characterized only after the peak T cell response. Epitopes outside the regions mutated in the B.1.351 and B.1.1.7 variants were reportedly recognized by nearly half of the unique spike-specific TCRs.

The time point label, as the study defines it: about 28 days (+/-7) after the second vaccine dose. Because spike-specific TCR depth and breadth did not differ between the two schedules, AZD1222 recipients who got a second dose at roughly 4 weeks were pooled with those who got a second dose at roughly 12 weeks. The vaccinee samples were drawn from two UK trials, COV001 and COV002, one of which was a single-blind randomized controlled phase 2/3 trial testing AZD1222 (ChAdOx1 nCoV-19) in healthy adults. Trial participant PBMC samples were collected at day 0 and day 28 after the second dose for TCRbeta chain sequencing. Note on this clone: Its antigen is unknown. No much larger clonotype is one base removed from it; base qualities were not supplied.

V sheds 2 bases and J sheds 3 bases, leaving 8 bases between their ends. For CDR1 and CDR2, the germline V gene (reference sequence) lists MNHNY and SVGAGI. The CDR3 contains 14 residues, cysteine and phenylalanine counted. Only CDR3 DNA remains: 42 bases, in frame from the first base. The CDR3 regions of human TCRbeta chains were subjected to immunosequencing. The study's processing was this. Repertoire TCRs were checked for matches against a reference library of SARS-CoV-2-specific TCRs that had been generated using the MIRA antigen-specificity platform. Breadth meant the fraction of unique TCRs that were SARS-CoV-2-associated, whereas depth meant the fraction of total T cells that were SARS-CoV-2-associated. Using the MIRA data, every spike-specific TCR was mapped to the spike region that the TCR reacted to and assigned to either a CD4 or a CD8 class. Log10-transformed breadth and depth values were compared by one-way ANOVA with Sidak's multiple comparisons tests. TCRdb re-hosts the immuneACCESS table, in-frame sequences only. Its copies lack some clones; in the studies checked, an unresolved V gene accounts for under half of them, and the cause for the rest is not known. That table gives V, J and clone size, and the DNA gave D and trimming. This sample lists about 45,000 clones; over 70% were detected once. Over 15% of the sample goes to the ten largest clones.

Sequencing used peripheral blood, obtained 28 days after the second AZD1222 dose. The sequence came from an adult who received the AZD1222 COVID-19 vaccine. This chain joins TRBV6-6 to TRBJ2-1, with the identity of the D gene unclear. The nucleotide sequence reads TGTGCCAGCAGTTACGGTGACCTCTACAATGAGCAGTTCTTC. This codes for CASSYGDLYNEQFF.